These 12 T cell receptor beta chains share one sample of origin, sequenced in a study of T-cell reconstitution after alpha-beta-depleted transplantation in children. A TCRbeta library incorporating unique molecular identifiers was prepared. TCRdb reanalysed the PCR reads using MiXCR and keeps one entry per CDR3 protein. This sample has about 120,000 distinct CDR3 sequences; about 9.4% occur once, and the top ten carry roughly a third. The sequenced sample was PBMCs, obtained before TCRalphabeta/CD19-depleted stem cell transplant. These receptors originate from a boy aged 2 to 10 with acute lymphoblastic leukemia, due to receive a stem cell transplant.

This clonotype was picked up many times. The chain links TRBV12-3 or TRBV12-4 to TRBJ2-1; D unresolved. Deletions cut 5 bases from V and 15 bases from J, with 23 bases between. The CDR3 length is 14 residues. For the CDR3, the DNA is TGTGCCAGCAGTCCCCGTTTCTCCGGGCAGGAGAGGTTCTTC. As protein: CASSPRFSGQERFF.

The chain joins TRBV5-1 to TRBJ2-7; 8 positions match TRBD2. The CDR3 has 16 amino acids. V was pared by 0 bases and J by 2 bases, with 7 bases of the junction left unmatched. Germline values: CDR1 SGHRS, CDR2 YFSETQ. The DNA of the CDR3 is TGCGCCAGCAGCTTGGGGCTAGCGGGTACCACCTACGAGCAGTACTTC. Amino acids: CASSLGLAGTTYEQYF.

This clonotype occurred a few times. The genes are TRBV27 and TRBJ2-7, with a weak D call TRBD2 (5 bases). The CDR3 runs 14 residues. Trimming removed 8 bases at V and 4 bases at J, with 18 bases between. CDR1 is MNHEY and CDR2 is SMNVEV in the germline V gene (reference sequence). As DNA, the CDR3 is TGTGCCAGCGCAGCCGAGGGCAGCCCGTACGAGCAGTACTTC. This sequence encodes CASAAEGSPYEQYF.

V is TRBV28 and J is TRBJ2-2, with D hard to call. Germline V gene sequence: CDR1 MDHEN, CDR2 SYDVKM. This CDR3 is 12 amino acids long. The V end was cut by 5 bases, the J end by 7 bases, with 8 bases between. Written as DNA, the CDR3 is TGTGCCAGCAGTCCACCAGTCGGGGAGCTGTTTTTT. Protein product: CASSPPVGELFF. The whole variable domain, filled in from reference TRBV28 and TRBJ2-2, reads DVKVTQSSRYLVKRTGEKVFLECVQDMDHENMFWYRQDPGLGLRLIYFSYDVKMKEKGDIPEGYSVSREKKERFSLILESASTNQTSMYLCASSPPVGELFFGEGSRLTVL.

V and J are TRBV13 and TRBJ1-5; D is undetermined. From germline, CDR1 is PRHDT and CDR2 FYEKMQ (reference sequence). V lost 4 bases and J lost 0, with 7 bases in between. The CDR3 contains 14 residues. The CDR3 reads CASSSRDSNQPQHF. DNA for the CDR3: TGTGCCAGCAGCTCGAGGGATAGCAATCAGCCCCAGCATTTT.

The chain employs TRBV20-1 and TRBJ1-5; 7 nucleotides align to TRBD1. V shed 6 bases and J 11 bases; nucleotides not matched to a gene: 13. CDR3 length: 13 amino acids. The germline V gene encodes CDR1 DFQATT and CDR2 SNEGSKA (reference sequence). The CDR3 spells CSARATGFKAQHF. The CDR3 DNA reads TGCAGTGCCCGGGCGACAGGGTTTAAGGCCCAGCATTTT.

This clonotype was detected ten times or more. The V and J genes are TRBV6-5 and TRBJ2-7, with 7 bases identical to TRBD1. CDR1 MNHEY and CDR2 SVGAGI come from the germline V gene. V shed 0 bases, J shed 4 bases, and the junction held 6 bases outside the gene matches. The CDR3 is 15 residues long. This CDR3 reads CASSYSKDRRYEQYF. CDR3 DNA: TGTGCCAGCAGTTACTCGAAGGACAGGAGGTACGAGCAGTACTTC.

V and J are TRBV15 and TRBJ2-3; 9 bases match TRBD2. The CDR3 sequence is 16 residues long. Unmatched junction bases numbered 3, after V lost 1 base and J lost 1 base. Germline lookup yields CDR1 LNHNV and CDR2 YYDKDF (reference sequence). CDR3 bases: TGTGCCACCAGCAGAGGGTCTAGCGGGGGCACAGATACGCAGTATTTT. Translating it yields CATSRGSSGGTDTQYF.

This rearrangement joins TRBV29-1 to TRBJ2-1, with 9 bases that match TRBD1. This CDR3 comprises 13 residues. Germline-derived CDR1 and CDR2 are SQVTM and ANQGSEA. The ends lost 6 bases at V and 2 bases at J; junction bases unmatched: 2. CDR3: CSVGTGTYNEQFF. CDR3 nucleotides: TGCAGCGTAGGGACAGGGACCTACAATGAGCAGTTCTTC.

The table lists this clonotype with a few counts. The V gene is TRBV28, the J gene TRBJ1-1, with D possibly being TRBD1 (5 bases). In germline, CDR1 is MDHEN, CDR2 SYDVKM. The germline V and J ends were trimmed by 7 bases and 10 bases, with 19 bases remaining between them. The CDR3 runs 13 residues. CDR3 sequence reads: CASTPPGPRGAFF. CDR3 nucleotides: TGTGCCAGCACTCCTCCGGGCCCGAGGGGAGCTTTCTTT.

This clonotype has more than one count but fewer than ten. The chain links TRBV5-1 to TRBJ2-5; TRBD1 might be the D (5 bases). Germline loops: CDR1 SGHRS, CDR2 YFSETQ. V was cut by 0 bases and J by 7 bases, with 13 bases left in between. The CDR3 sequence is 14 residues long. CDR3 sequence (DNA): TGCGCCAGCAGCTTGGACCCACTCCAGGGGACCCAGTACTTC. Translation gives CASSLDPLQGTQYF.

This clonotype has more than one count but fewer than ten. The chain carries TRBV12-3 or TRBV12-4 and TRBJ1-1; D is possibly TRBD1 (5 bases). Trimming took off 5 bases at V and 6 bases at J, with 19 bases between the two ends. This CDR3 is 15 amino acids long. CDR3 sequence: CASSRRRAGTAEAFF. CDR3 coding DNA: TGTGCCAGCAGTCGCCGGCGGGCTGGGACCGCTGAAGCTTTCTTT.